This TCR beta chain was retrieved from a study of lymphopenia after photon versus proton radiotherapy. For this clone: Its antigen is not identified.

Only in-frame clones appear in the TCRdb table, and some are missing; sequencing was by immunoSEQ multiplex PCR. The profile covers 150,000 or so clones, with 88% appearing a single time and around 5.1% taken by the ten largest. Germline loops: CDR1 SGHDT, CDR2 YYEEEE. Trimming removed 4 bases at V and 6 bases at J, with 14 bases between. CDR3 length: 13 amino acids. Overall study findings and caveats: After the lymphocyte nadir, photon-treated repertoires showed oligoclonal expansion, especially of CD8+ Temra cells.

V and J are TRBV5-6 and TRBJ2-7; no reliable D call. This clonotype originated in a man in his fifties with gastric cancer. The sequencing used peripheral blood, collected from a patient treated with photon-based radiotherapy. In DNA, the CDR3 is TGTGCCAGCAGCCGCGTCCGACTTAGCGAGCAGTACTTC. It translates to CASSRVRLSEQYF.